What follows describes a single T cell receptor (beta chain). These data come from a study of blood T cell repertoires in COVID-19. The method was immunoSEQ multiplex PCR; TCRdb's version includes in-frame clones alone and lacks a portion of them. The profile covers approximately 300,000 clones, with about nine tenths appearing a single time and roughly 7% taken by the ten largest. Seattle patient enrollment occurred during active infection, with longitudinal follow-up thereafter. The CDR3 extends over 17 amino acids. V was pared by 3 bases and J by 0 bases, with 12 bases between. Germline V gene lookup returns CDR1 KGHSH and CDR2 LQKENI.

V is TRBV18 and J is TRBJ2-6, with D perhaps TRBD2 (6 bases). The TCR comes from a woman aged 25 to 45 with COVID-19, enrolled during active disease. The sequenced sample was peripheral blood. The CDR3 reads CASSPLGGSSGANVLTF. CDR3 DNA sequence: TGTGCCAGCTCACCCTTAGGAGGGAGCTCTGGGGCCAACGTCCTGACTTTC. Full variable domain (missing parts from reference TRBV18 and TRBJ2-6): NAGVMQNPRHLVRRRGQEARLRCSPMKGHSHVYWYRQLPEEGLKFMVYLQKENIIDESGMPKERFSAEFPKEGPSILRIQQVVRGDSAAYFCASSPLGGSSGANVLTFGAGSRLTVL.